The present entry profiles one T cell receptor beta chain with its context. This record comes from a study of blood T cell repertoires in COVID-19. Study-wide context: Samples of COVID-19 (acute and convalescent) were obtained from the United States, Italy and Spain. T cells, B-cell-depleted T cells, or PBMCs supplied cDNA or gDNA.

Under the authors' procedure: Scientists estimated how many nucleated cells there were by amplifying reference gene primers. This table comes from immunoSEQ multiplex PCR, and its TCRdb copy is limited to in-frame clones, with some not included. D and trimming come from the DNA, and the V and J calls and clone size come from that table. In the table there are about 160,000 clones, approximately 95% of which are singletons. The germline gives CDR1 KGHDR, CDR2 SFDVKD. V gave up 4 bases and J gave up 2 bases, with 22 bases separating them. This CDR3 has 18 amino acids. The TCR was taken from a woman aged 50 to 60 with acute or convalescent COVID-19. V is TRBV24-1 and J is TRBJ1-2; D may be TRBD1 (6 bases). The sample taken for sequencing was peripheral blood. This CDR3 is CATSDPSLPGEQNYGYTF. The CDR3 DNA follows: TGTGCCACCAGTGACCCTTCCCTTCCAGGGGAACAAAACTATGGCTACACCTTC.